A single TCR beta chain is shown here with its context. There are 13 residues in the CDR3. V was trimmed by 5 bases and J by 9 bases, leaving 14 bases between them. Germline CDR1 SGHNT, CDR2 YENEEA. Original handling: Amplification of reference gene primers provided the estimated nucleated cell counts. The protocol was immunoSEQ multiplex PCR, while the TCRdb copy is restricted to in-frame clones and leaves out a portion. V and J calls and clone size are as listed in that table; D and trimming were resolved from the DNA. The repertoire consists of some 140,000 clones, with about 89% occurring once and the leading ten covering roughly 2.5%. This specimen belongs to a study of blood T cell repertoires in COVID-19. Study-level information: Donors in the United States, Italy and Spain gave samples during acute or convalescent COVID-19.

The source is a man over 45 with active COVID-19. The sequenced material came from peripheral blood. J is TRBJ2-1 and V is TRBV11-3, with D possibly TRBD1 on 6 matching bases. This chain's CDR3 is CASSPNRVGEQFF. As DNA, the CDR3 is TGTGCCAGCAGCCCCAACAGGGTAGGTGAGCAGTTCTTC.